These 28 T cell receptor beta chains were all obtained from the same sample, sequenced in a study of identical twins. One entry per CDR3 protein results from TCRdb running MiXCR on the 5' RACE reads. The sample has 750,000 to 950,000 distinct CDR3 sequences, over 9% seen once. These same data were also listed under a study on yellow fever vaccine responses in identical twins.

Sample: PBMCs. These receptors were collected from a woman under 30 in good health.

This clonotype has just a few counts. The V gene is TRBV5-1, the J gene TRBJ2-5; weak D call: TRBD1 (5 bases). The V end was cut by 0 bases, the J end by 5 bases, with 14 bases between. This CDR3 is 15 amino acids long. Germline-derived CDR1 and CDR2 are SGHRS and YFSETQ. Here the CDR3 DNA reads TGCGCCAGCAGCTTGGAGTCAGGGCCTCGTGAGACCCAGTACTTC. Its protein is CASSLESGPRETQYF.

This clonotype was detected only a few times. V and J are TRBV12-3 or TRBV12-4 and TRBJ2-7; 7 bases fit TRBD1. This CDR3 is built from 14 residues. V lost 3 bases to trimming and J lost 3 bases; unmatched junction nucleotides: 5. CDR3 sequence: CASSLTGYDYEQYF. The CDR3 coding sequence is TGTGCCAGCAGTTTGACAGGGTATGACTACGAGCAGTACTTC.

The table lists this clonotype with a few counts. The CDR3 coding sequence is TGCAGCGCAAGGACACCCCCGAACACTGAAGCTTTCTTT. Translation: CSARTPPNTEAFF. The chain recombines TRBV29-1 with TRBJ1-1, with a possible D match to TRBD1 (5 bases). The CDR3 extends over 13 amino acids. V dropped 7 bases and J dropped 1 base, with 13 bases sitting between them. Germline loops: CDR1 SQVTM, CDR2 ANQGSEA.

The J gene is TRBJ2-5, the V gene TRBV18, with D unresolved. The CDR3 length is 14 residues. Between the trimmed V and J ends, which lost 4 bases and 3 bases, there was a span of 12 bases. The germline V gene has CDR1 KGHSH and CDR2 LQKENI. As DNA, the CDR3 is TGTGCCAGCTCACGCGGCGCAACTAAAGAGACCCAGTACTTC. Its protein is CASSRGATKETQYF. The full variable domain, completed using reference TRBV18 and TRBJ2-5, is NAGVMQNPRHLVRRRGQEARLRCSPMKGHSHVYWYRQLPEEGLKFMVYLQKENIIDESGMPKERFSAEFPKEGPSILRIQQVVRGDSAAYFCASSRGATKETQYFGPGTRLLVL.

This clonotype was seen repeatedly, ten times or more. This rearrangement joins TRBV4-1 to TRBJ2-3; no clear D gene. This CDR3 spans 15 amino acids. Germline V lookup: CDR1 MGHRA, CDR2 YSYEKL. The V end was cut by 4 bases, the J end by 5 bases, with 16 bases between. DNA of the CDR3: TGCGCCAGCAGCCGCTGGTCGGGCCTGGGAGATACGCAGTATTTT. Translated: CASSRWSGLGDTQYF.

The chain employs TRBV24-1 and TRBJ2-3, with a possible D match to TRBD2 (5 bases). CDR3 size: 19 residues. In germline, CDR1 is KGHDR, CDR2 SFDVKD. Trimming removed 3 bases from V and 2 bases from J, with 23 bases in between. The CDR3 DNA follows: TGTGCCACCAGTGATCAGACGCCCTCAATAGCGAGACCCACAGATACGCAGTATTTT. This sequence encodes CATSDQTPSIARPTDTQYF.

V usage is TRBV12-3 or TRBV12-4 and J usage is TRBJ2-7, with D possibly being TRBD2 (7 bases). Trimming took off 4 bases at V and 5 bases at J, with 12 bases between the two ends. The CDR3 covers 13 residues. Written as DNA, the CDR3 is TGTGCCAGCAGTTCCTCGGGGGGCCACGAGCAGTACGTC. Residues: CASSSSGGHEQYV.

The chain links TRBV6-2 or TRBV6-3 to TRBJ2-5, with a weak D call TRBD1 (6 bases). Deletions cut 2 bases from V and 4 bases from J, with 17 bases between. The CDR3 has 16 amino acids. The germline V gene encodes CDR1 MNHEY and CDR2 SVGEGT. The CDR3: CASSYRNREFGETQYF. The CDR3 DNA reads as TGTGCCAGCAGTTACCGAAACAGGGAATTCGGAGAGACCCAGTACTTC.

This clonotype was counted many times. The chain couples TRBV6-1 to TRBJ2-5; D not resolved. With 3 bases removed from V and 6 bases from J, the gap between germline ends came to 17 bases. The length of the CDR3 is 15 residues. Germline V lookup: CDR1 MNHNS, CDR2 SASEGT. The CDR3 sequence: CASSEAQPGLKTQYF. The CDR3 DNA reads TGTGCCAGCAGTGAGGCTCAACCGGGTCTAAAGACCCAGTACTTC.

This clonotype was observed a few times. This chain links TRBV29-1 with TRBJ2-2; D is perhaps TRBD1 (6 bases). Germline CDR1 is SQVTM and CDR2 is ANQGSEA. V lost 6 bases and J lost 0, with 17 bases in between. The CDR3 runs 16 residues. The CDR3 sequence: CSVDLSGTSNTGELFF. The CDR3 DNA follows: TGCAGCGTAGACCTATCCGGGACATCGAACACCGGGGAGCTGTTTTTT.

The rearrangement joins TRBV7-7 to TRBJ2-3; a weak D match, TRBD1 (6 bases). CDR3 length: 15 amino acids. Germline V gene data show CDR1 as SSHAT and CDR2 as FNYEAQ (reference sequence). The CDR3 is CAVRIRTASTDTQYF. The CDR3 coding sequence is TGTGCAGTGAGAATAAGGACAGCTAGCACAGATACGCAGTATTTT.

The chain carries TRBV20-1 and TRBJ2-3, with D uncertain. The CDR3 is made up of 14 amino acids. With 0 bases removed from V and 0 bases from J, the gap between germline ends came to 7 bases. Germline lookup yields CDR1 DFQATT and CDR2 SNEGSKA (reference sequence). The CDR3, as DNA: TGCAGTGCTAGAGATGCGACTAGCACAGATACGCAGTATTTT. As protein: CSARDATSTDTQYF.

The rearrangement links TRBV11-1 to TRBJ2-7; D is uncertain. The CDR3 extends over 15 amino acids. V lost 6 bases to trimming and J lost 2 bases, with 17 bases between them. Germline values: CDR1 SGHAT, CDR2 FQDESV (reference sequence). The CDR3 DNA reads as TGTGCCAGCAGTCCTCAGCCGGGCGTTACCTACGAGCAGTACTTC. It translates to CASSPQPGVTYEQYF.

V and J are TRBV7-9 and TRBJ2-1, with D possibly being TRBD2 (5 bases). V lost 4 bases and J 0 bases, leaving 13 bases between the germline ends. CDR1 is SEHNR and CDR2 is FQNEAQ in the germline V gene (reference sequence). The CDR3 extends over 16 amino acids. DNA for the CDR3: TGTGCCAGCAGCTCCGCCGCAGGAGGCTCCTACAATGAGCAGTTCTTC. It encodes CASSSAAGGSYNEQFF.

The table lists this clonotype with many counts. The chain uses TRBV20-1 and TRBJ1-6, with unresolved D. Trimming cost V 0 bases and J 2 bases, with 11 bases left between them. This CDR3 has 16 amino acids. CDR1 is DFQATT, CDR2 SNEGSKA, per germline (reference sequence). The DNA of the CDR3 is TGCAGTGCTAGAGATCTACGCAGCCCCTATAATTCACCCCTCCACTTT. As protein: CSARDLRSPYNSPLHF.

The chain recombines TRBV21-1 with TRBJ2-7; TRBD1 is the table's D call and was not checked against the DNA. TRBV21-1 is a known pseudogene. There are 17 residues in the CDR3. CDR3 bases: TGTGCCAGCAGCACCGACAGGGCTCCTCTGATAATCTACGAGCAGTACGTC. Translated: CASSTDRAPLIIYEQYV.

The rearrangement uses TRBV6-4 and TRBJ1-4; unclear D gene. The CDR3 is 16 amino acids. Germline V lookup: CDR1 MRHNA, CDR2 SNTAGT. V lost 5 bases and J lost 8, with 21 bases in between. CDR3 region: CASSIGLNPGREKLFF. CDR3 DNA sequence: TGTGCCAGCAGTATAGGGTTGAATCCTGGAAGGGAAAAACTGTTTTTT.

The chain couples TRBV11-2 to TRBJ2-7, with D possibly matching TRBD2 (5 bases). The germline V gene has CDR1 SGHAT and CDR2 FQNNGV. V dropped 2 bases and J dropped 3 bases, with 29 bases sitting between them. The CDR3 spans 20 residues. The CDR3, as DNA: TGTGCCAGCAGCTTATTTAAAAGGTTTTGGAGACAATCCGACTACTACGAGCAGTACGTC. It codes for CASSLFKRFWRQSDYYEQYV.

This clonotype appeared many times. The genes are TRBV4-2 and TRBJ1-2; 7 bases are shared with TRBD1. Germline CDR1 and CDR2: LGHNA and YNFKEQ. V was pared by 0 bases and J by 3 bases, with 4 bases of the junction left unmatched. CDR3 length equals 15 residues. CDR3 protein: CASSQEEGQHYGYTF. In DNA, the CDR3 is TGTGCCAGCAGCCAAGAAGAGGGACAGCACTATGGCTACACCTTC.

In this sample, this clonotype turned up a few times. This chain joins TRBV28 and TRBJ2-7; possibly TRBD2 for D (6 bases). V lost 2 bases and J 2 bases, leaving 10 bases between the germline ends. The CDR3 has 14 amino acids. The germline CDR1 and CDR2 sequences are MDHEN and SYDVKM. The CDR3: CASSLKRRAYEQYF. CDR3 coding DNA: TGTGCCAGCAGTTTAAAGCGGAGGGCCTACGAGCAGTACTTC.

The chain is built from TRBV6-1 and TRBJ2-7; 9 bases fit TRBD1. Germline V gene data show CDR1 as MNHNS and CDR2 as SASEGT. This CDR3 is 15 amino acids long. V shed 0 bases and J 3 bases; nucleotides not matched to a gene: 3. For the CDR3, the DNA is TGTGCCAGCAGTGAAGCCGGGACAGGGATCTACGAGCAGTACTTC. Encoded protein: CASSEAGTGIYEQYF.

The table lists this clonotype with a few counts. The chain combines TRBV12-3 or TRBV12-4 with TRBJ2-3; the match to TRBD2 covers 7 bases. After removal of 4 bases from V and 2 bases from J, the junction contained 24 bases not matched to a gene. CDR3 size: 21 residues. Here the CDR3 reads CASSSKRGTMLTMRSTDTQYF. The CDR3 nucleotides are TGTGCCAGCAGTTCTAAACGCGGGACTATGCTAACTATGAGGTCCACAGATACGCAGTATTTT.

This clonotype has only a few counts. The chain is built from TRBV18 and TRBJ2-1, with D perhaps TRBD2 (5 bases). Looked up from germline, CDR1 is KGHSH and CDR2 is LQKENI. CDR3 length: 15 residues. V was pared by 3 bases and J by 4 bases, with 13 bases between. This chain's CDR3 is CASSPQSGVYNEQFF. Written as DNA, the CDR3 is TGTGCCAGCTCACCTCAGTCCGGGGTGTACAATGAGCAGTTCTTC.

The chain uses TRBV2 and TRBJ2-1, with no clear D. V was shortened by 7 bases and J by 3 bases, with 16 bases between the two germline ends. CDR3 size: 15 residues. Per the germline V gene, CDR1 is SNHLY and CDR2 is FYNNEI. CDR3: CASKKTESFYNEQFF. Written as DNA, the CDR3 is TGTGCCAGCAAAAAAACGGAGAGCTTCTACAATGAGCAGTTCTTC.

The chain is built from TRBV11-1 and TRBJ2-1; 10 bases align to TRBD2. The CDR3 extends over 18 amino acids. Looked up from germline, CDR1 is SGHAT and CDR2 is FQDESV (reference sequence). J lost 8 bases, V lost 5 bases, and 18 bases had no gene match. In nucleotides, the CDR3 is TGTGCCAGCAGCCCCGGTCTTCGAGCGGGGGGGCGTCTATATGAGCAGTTCTTC. Its translation is CASSPGLRAGGRLYEQFF. Based on the CDR3 plus reference TRBV11-1 and TRBJ2-1, the full variable domain is EAEVAQSPRYKITEKSQAVAFWCDPISGHATLYWYRQILGQGPELLVQFQDESVVDDSQLPKDRFSAERLKGVDSTLKIQPAELGDSAMYLCASSPGLRAGGRLYEQFFGPGTRLTVL.

This clonotype was counted a few times. The V call is TRBV5-1, the J call TRBJ2-3; TRBD1 aligns across 8 bases. CDR3 length: 14 residues. The junction had 7 bases not matched to a gene; V was cut back by 6 bases and J by 4 bases. Germline V gene lookup returns CDR1 SGHRS and CDR2 YFSETQ. The DNA of the CDR3 is TGCGCCAGCAAGAGGGCAGGGGGCTCAGATACGCAGTATTTT. Its protein is CASKRAGGSDTQYF.

This rearrangement joins TRBV5-1 to TRBJ1-2; D unclear. Trimming left V 5 bases short and J 2 bases short, with 28 bases between. This CDR3 region has 19 residues. CDR1 and CDR2 (germline): SGHRS, YFSETQ. The CDR3: CASRSTTPILRGGNYGYTF. CDR3 in DNA: TGCGCCAGCAGGTCCACGACACCGATCCTCCGGGGAGGGAACTATGGCTACACCTTC.

This clonotype was counted between two and nine times. CDR3 coding DNA: TGCGCCAGCAGCTTGGCCCCCCCGGACAGTTCCTACAATGAGCAGTTCTTC. Translation: CASSLAPPDSSYNEQFF. This chain connects TRBV5-1 to TRBJ2-1, with a possible D match to TRBD1 (6 bases). Between the trimmed V and J ends, which lost 0 bases and 1 base, there was a span of 14 bases. This CDR3 is 17 amino acids long. Germline loops: CDR1 SGHRS, CDR2 YFSETQ.